The clone carrying this T cell receptor (beta chain) has only one observation. The antigen is undetermined. Time point defined: after neoadjuvant nivolumab, at surgical resection. These oral cavity squamous cell carcinomas were HPV-negative and locally advanced. The record originates from a study of neoadjuvant anti-PD-1 for oral cavity cancer. The wider study: Non-progressing patients received a fourth nivolumab dose near day 43, then surgery on days 50-56.

This table comes from immunoSEQ multiplex PCR, and its TCRdb copy is limited to in-frame clones, with some not included. The sample carries tens of thousands of clones, roughly nine tenths recorded once. Findings and caveats of the study: Only three patients per response group were TCR-analyzed; validation needed. Non-responders to neoadjuvant nivolumab had significantly more clonal PBMC T cells than responders.

This CDR3 comprises 14 residues. Germline CDR1 reads LNHDA; CDR2 reads SQIVND (reference sequence). Trimming shortened V by 3 bases and J by 1 base, and 9 bases separated the two germline ends. The source was PBMCs, collected after nivolumab (anti-PD-1) treatment. This chain uses TRBV19 with TRBJ1-1; D remains unclear. The receptor's source is a person aged 35-80 years with oral cavity squamous cell carcinoma. The DNA for the CDR3 is TGTGCCAGTAGTATCGGAGTTAGGAACACTGAAGCTTTCTTT. Amino acid sequence: CASSIGVRNTEAFF.